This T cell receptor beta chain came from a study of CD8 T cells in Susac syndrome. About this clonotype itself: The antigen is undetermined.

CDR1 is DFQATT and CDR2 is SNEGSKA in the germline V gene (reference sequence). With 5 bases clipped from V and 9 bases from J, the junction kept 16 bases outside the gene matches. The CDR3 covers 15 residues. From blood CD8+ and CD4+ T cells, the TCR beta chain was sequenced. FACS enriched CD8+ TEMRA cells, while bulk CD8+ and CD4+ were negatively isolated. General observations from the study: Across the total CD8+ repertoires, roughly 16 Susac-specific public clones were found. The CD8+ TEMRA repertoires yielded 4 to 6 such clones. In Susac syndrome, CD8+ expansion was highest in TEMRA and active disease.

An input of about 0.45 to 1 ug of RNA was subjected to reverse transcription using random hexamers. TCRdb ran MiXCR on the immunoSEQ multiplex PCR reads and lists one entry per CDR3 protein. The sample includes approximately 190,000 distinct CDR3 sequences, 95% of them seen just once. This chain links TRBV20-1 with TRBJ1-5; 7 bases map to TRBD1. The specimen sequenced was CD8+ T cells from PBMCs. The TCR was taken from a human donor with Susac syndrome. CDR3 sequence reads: CSAPNGQEARGPQHF. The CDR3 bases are TGCAGTGCTCCTAACGGACAGGAGGCCAGGGGGCCCCAGCATTTT.